A single sample gave rise to the 16 T cell receptor beta chains below, sequenced in a study of T cells in Graves' hyperthyroidism and ophthalmopathy. The TCR beta CDR3 regions underwent amplification using RNA transcripts as the source. An initial round of RT-PCR targeting the TCR CDR3 relied on the HTBI primer set. TCRdb reanalysed the multiplex PCR reads using MiXCR and keeps one entry per CDR3 protein. Of 490,000 or so distinct CDR3 sequences in the sample, approximately 22% were seen once. Sequenced input: blood. The receptor source for this set is a woman aged 70-85 years with Graves' ophthalmopathy.

This clonotype was found a few times. The rearrangement links TRBV28 to TRBJ2-6, with TRBD1 matching 10 bases. Trimming cost V 7 bases and J 2 bases; bases outside gene matches: 5. Germline lookup yields CDR1 MDHEN and CDR2 SYDVKM. The CDR3 is 16 residues long. The CDR3 protein is CASNRDRGTGANVLTF. The CDR3, as DNA: TGTGCCAGCAATCGGGACAGGGGTACTGGGGCCAACGTCCTGACTTTC.

This clonotype was seen a few times. In DNA, the CDR3 is TGCAGTGCTCCCCCACCCGTAGCGGGAGGTGTAGAGACCCAGTACTTC. As protein: CSAPPPVAGGVETQYF. The gene calls are TRBV20-1 and TRBJ2-5, with 10 bases aligning to TRBD2. There are 16 residues in the CDR3. Looked up from germline, CDR1 is DFQATT and CDR2 is SNEGSKA (reference sequence). V shed 5 bases and J 4 bases; nucleotides not matched to a gene: 13.

This clonotype appeared many times. The chain couples TRBV6-2 or TRBV6-3 to TRBJ2-1; 7 nucleotides match TRBD2. Losses at the gene ends were 5 bases for V and 0 bases for J; bases not matched to a gene: 7. Germline V gives CDR1 MNHEY, CDR2 SVGEGT. This CDR3 comprises 16 residues. CDR3 bases: TGTGCCAGCAGTGATTCTAGCGGATTCTCCTACAATGAGCAGTTCTTC. As protein: CASSDSSGFSYNEQFF.

The gene calls are TRBV12-5 and TRBJ2-5; 10 bases line up with TRBD1. Germline V gene lookup returns CDR1 LGHNT and CDR2 FRNRAP. V trimming: 5 bases; J trimming: 4 bases; junction bases outside the gene matches: 7. The CDR3 sequence is 15 residues long. DNA for the CDR3: TGTGCTAGTGGTCCCGGGTGGGACAGGGGAGAGACCCAGTACTTC. It is translated as CASGPGWDRGETQYF.

This clonotype occurred many times. V and J are TRBV2 and TRBJ2-3; D gene unclear. V was clipped by 4 bases and J by 5 bases, with 13 bases between them. Germline CDR1 is SNHLY and CDR2 is FYNNEI. The CDR3 is made up of 14 amino acids. CDR3 bases: TGTGCCAGCAGTGGCCATACCGTGGGAGATACGCAGTATTTT. Residues: CASSGHTVGDTQYF.

The chain joins TRBV28 to TRBJ2-7; TRBD2 is a possible D gene (5 bases). The V end was cut by 4 bases, the J end by 1 base, with 17 bases between. The germline V gene encodes CDR1 MDHEN and CDR2 SYDVKM. This CDR3 spans 16 amino acids. As DNA, the CDR3 is TGTGCCAGCAGTTCCCAGGCCGTAGCGCATTCCTACGAGCAGTACTTC. The encoded protein is CASSSQAVAHSYEQYF.

V usage is TRBV28 and J usage is TRBJ1-1, with D perhaps TRBD1 (6 bases). The length of the CDR3 is 15 residues. The germline V gene encodes CDR1 MDHEN and CDR2 SYDVKM. V was clipped by 3 bases and J by 4 bases, with 15 bases between them. Here the CDR3 reads CASSFVQGGITEAFF. In nucleotides, the CDR3 is TGTGCCAGCAGTTTCGTACAGGGAGGTATCACTGAAGCTTTCTTT.

Worth noting for this clonotype: A clone one base away is much larger, so this may be a read error. Since no conserved phenylalanine or tryptophan closes the CDR3, a read error is the likely cause. This chain uses TRBV6-1 with TRBJ2-2, with a tentative D call TRBD1 (5 bases). The CDR3 sequence is 12 residues long. CDR1 and CDR2 from the germline V gene are MNHNS and SASEGT. V lost 5 bases and J 6 bases, leaving 7 bases between the germline ends. The CDR3 region has the DNA TGTGCCAGCAGTAGGGGTTCCGGGGAGCTGTTTTCT. Protein: CASSRGSGELFS.

This clonotype has more than one count but fewer than ten. The chain joins TRBV28 to TRBJ2-1, with D possibly TRBD2 on 6 matching bases. Germline values: CDR1 MDHEN, CDR2 SYDVKM. The CDR3 covers 14 residues. V gave up 3 bases and J gave up 5 bases, with 11 bases separating them. The CDR3 here is CASSLAGWHNEQFF. CDR3 nucleotide sequence: TGTGCCAGCAGTTTGGCGGGGTGGCACAATGAGCAGTTCTTC. The variable domain in full, completed from reference TRBV28 and TRBJ2-1, reads DVKVTQSSRYLVKRTGEKVFLECVQDMDHENMFWYRQDPGLGLRLIYFSYDVKMKEKGDIPEGYSVSREKKERFSLILESASTNQTSMYLCASSLAGWHNEQFFGPGTRLTVL.

At least ten counts were recorded for this clonotype. The chain is built from TRBV16 and TRBJ1-1, with unresolved D. Trimming took 4 bases from V and 1 from J, leaving 10 bases between them. Germline loops: CDR1 KGHSY, CDR2 FQNENV. This CDR3 contains 14 residues. The CDR3 spells CASSLRAANTEAFF. The DNA of the CDR3 is TGTGCCAGCAGCCTTAGGGCAGCGAACACTGAAGCTTTCTTT.

This clonotype occurred many times. This chain connects TRBV3-1 to TRBJ1-1; the D is unclear. This CDR3 spans 14 amino acids. CDR1 LGHDT and CDR2 YNNKEL come from the germline V gene (reference sequence). Trimming left V 1 base short and J 1 base short, with 7 bases between. The CDR3 sequence is CASSQGGWNTEAFF. In DNA, the CDR3 is TGTGCCAGCAGCCAAGGAGGGTGGAACACTGAAGCTTTCTTT.

This clonotype was counted a few times. This chain links TRBV20-1 with TRBJ1-2, with a possible D match to TRBD1 (6 bases). The CDR3 is made up of 13 amino acids. V lost 1 base and J lost 5, with 11 bases in between. Germline values: CDR1 DFQATT, CDR2 SNEGSKA (reference sequence). CDR3 residues: CSARVTGLYGYTF. In DNA form, the CDR3 reads TGCAGTGCTAGAGTGACAGGTCTTTATGGCTACACCTTC.

The genes are TRBV6-1 and TRBJ2-2; D is perhaps TRBD2 (5 bases). The germline V gene has CDR1 MNHNS and CDR2 SASEGT. The CDR3 sequence is 14 residues long. The V gene lost 8 bases and the J gene lost 4 bases, with 14 bases spanning the gap. The CDR3: CASLGLAGTGELFF. CDR3 nucleotides: TGTGCCAGCCTCGGGCTAGCTGGCACCGGGGAGCTGTTTTTT.

This clonotype was detected a few times. The chain couples TRBV28 to TRBJ1-6, with 9 bases fitting TRBD1. Trimming took 7 bases from V and 7 from J; bases not matched to a gene: 8. The germline gives CDR1 MDHEN, CDR2 SYDVKM. This CDR3 has 15 amino acids. The CDR3 here is CASTPTGGENSPLHF. As DNA, the CDR3 is TGTGCCAGCACTCCAACAGGGGGCGAGAATTCACCCCTCCACTTT. Together with reference TRBV28 and TRBJ1-6, the CDR3 gives the full variable domain: DVKVTQSSRYLVKRTGEKVFLECVQDMDHENMFWYRQDPGLGLRLIYFSYDVKMKEKGDIPEGYSVSREKKERFSLILESASTNQTSMYLCASTPTGGENSPLHFGNGTRLTVT.

In this sample, this clonotype turned up a few times. The gene calls are TRBV20-1 and TRBJ2-7; 7 nucleotides agree with TRBD2. This CDR3 contains 11 residues. Per germline, CDR1 DFQATT and CDR2 SNEGSKA (reference sequence). The V and J ends lost 5 bases and 11 bases, in that order; junction bases with no gene match: 9. In DNA form, the CDR3 reads TGCAGTGCTCCGAGGAGCGGGAAGGAGTACTTC. It codes for CSAPRSGKEYF.

This clonotype was observed at least ten times. J is TRBJ2-7 and V is TRBV25-1; 10 bases are shared with TRBD1. Germline-derived CDR1 and CDR2 are MGHDK and SYGVNS. After removal of 4 bases from V and 3 bases from J, the junction contained 6 bases not matched to a gene. CDR3 size: 15 residues. The CDR3 protein is CASSGGDRGNYEQYF. In DNA form, the CDR3 reads TGTGCCAGCAGTGGAGGGGACAGGGGTAACTACGAGCAGTACTTC.